This TCR beta chain originates from a study of tumor-infiltrating lymphocytes in oesophageal squamous cell carcinoma. This clonotype was seen only a few times. V lost 4 bases and J lost 7, with 19 bases in between. CDR1 is DFQATT, CDR2 SNEGSKA, per germline (reference sequence). This CDR3 is 14 amino acids long. Via MiXCR, TCRdb re-called the PCR reads, giving one row per CDR3 protein. The table records roughly 10,000 distinct CDR3 sequences, roughly 50% of them present only once. Input material: esophageal tumor tissue. The sequence came from a female donor with esophageal squamous cell carcinoma. The genes are TRBV20-1 and TRBJ2-5; either TRBD1 or TRBD2 may supply D (5 bases each). The CDR3 bases are TGCAGTGCTACGGTGCAGGGCGGGCCGGGGACCCAGTACTTC. Its protein is CSATVQGGPGTQYF.